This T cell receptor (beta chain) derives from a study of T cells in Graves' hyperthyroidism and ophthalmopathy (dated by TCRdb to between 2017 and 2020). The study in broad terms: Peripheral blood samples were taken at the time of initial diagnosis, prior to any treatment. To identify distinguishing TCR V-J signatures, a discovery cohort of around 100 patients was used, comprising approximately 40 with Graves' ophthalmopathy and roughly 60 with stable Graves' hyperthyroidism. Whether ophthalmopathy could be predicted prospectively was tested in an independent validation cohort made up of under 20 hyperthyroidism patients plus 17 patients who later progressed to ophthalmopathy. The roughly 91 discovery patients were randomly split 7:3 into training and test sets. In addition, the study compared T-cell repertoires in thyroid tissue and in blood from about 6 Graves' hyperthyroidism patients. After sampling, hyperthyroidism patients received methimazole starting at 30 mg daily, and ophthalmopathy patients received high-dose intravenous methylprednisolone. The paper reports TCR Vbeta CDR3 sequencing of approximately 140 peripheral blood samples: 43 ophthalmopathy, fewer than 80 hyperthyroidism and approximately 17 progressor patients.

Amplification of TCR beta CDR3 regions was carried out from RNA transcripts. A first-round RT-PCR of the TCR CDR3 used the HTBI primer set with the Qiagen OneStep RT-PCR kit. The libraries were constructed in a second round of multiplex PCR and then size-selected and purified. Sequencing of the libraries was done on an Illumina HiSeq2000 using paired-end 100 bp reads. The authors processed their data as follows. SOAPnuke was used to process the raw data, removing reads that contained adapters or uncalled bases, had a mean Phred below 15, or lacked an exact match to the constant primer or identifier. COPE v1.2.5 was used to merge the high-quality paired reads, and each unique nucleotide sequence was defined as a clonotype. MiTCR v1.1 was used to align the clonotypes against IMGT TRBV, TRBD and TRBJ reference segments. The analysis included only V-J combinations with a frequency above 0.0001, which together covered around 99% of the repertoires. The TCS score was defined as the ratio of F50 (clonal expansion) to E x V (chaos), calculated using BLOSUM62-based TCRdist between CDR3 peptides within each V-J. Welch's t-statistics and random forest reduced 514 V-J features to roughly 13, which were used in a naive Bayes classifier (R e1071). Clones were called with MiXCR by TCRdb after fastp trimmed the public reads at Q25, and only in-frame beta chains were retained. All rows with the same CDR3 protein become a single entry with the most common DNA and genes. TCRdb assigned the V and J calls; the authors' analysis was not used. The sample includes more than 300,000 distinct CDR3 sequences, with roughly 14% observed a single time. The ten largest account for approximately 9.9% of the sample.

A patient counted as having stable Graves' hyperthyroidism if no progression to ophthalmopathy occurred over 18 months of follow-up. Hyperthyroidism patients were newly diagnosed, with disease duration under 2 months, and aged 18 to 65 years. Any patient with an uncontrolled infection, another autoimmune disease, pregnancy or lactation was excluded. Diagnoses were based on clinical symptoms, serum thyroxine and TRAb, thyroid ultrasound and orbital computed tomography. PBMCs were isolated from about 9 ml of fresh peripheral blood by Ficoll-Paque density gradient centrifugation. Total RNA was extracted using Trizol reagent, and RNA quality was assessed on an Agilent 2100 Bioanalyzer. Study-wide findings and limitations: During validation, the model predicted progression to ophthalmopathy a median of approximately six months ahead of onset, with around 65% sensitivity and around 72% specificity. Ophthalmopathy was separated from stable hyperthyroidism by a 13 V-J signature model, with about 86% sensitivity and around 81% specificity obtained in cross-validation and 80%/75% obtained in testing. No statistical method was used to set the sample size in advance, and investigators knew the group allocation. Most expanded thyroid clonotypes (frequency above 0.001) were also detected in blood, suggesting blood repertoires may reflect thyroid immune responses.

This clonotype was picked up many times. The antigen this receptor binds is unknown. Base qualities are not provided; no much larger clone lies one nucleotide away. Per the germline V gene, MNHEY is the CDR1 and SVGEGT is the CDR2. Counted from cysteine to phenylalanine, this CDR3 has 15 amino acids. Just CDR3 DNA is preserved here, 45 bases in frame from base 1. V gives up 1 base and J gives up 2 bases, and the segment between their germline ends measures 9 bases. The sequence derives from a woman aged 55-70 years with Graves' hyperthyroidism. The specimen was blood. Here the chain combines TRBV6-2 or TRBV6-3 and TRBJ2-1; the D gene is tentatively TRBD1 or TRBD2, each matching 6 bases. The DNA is TGTGCCAGCAGTTACTTGGGGGGCCCCTACAATGAGCAGTTCTTC. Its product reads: CASSYLGGPYNEQFF.